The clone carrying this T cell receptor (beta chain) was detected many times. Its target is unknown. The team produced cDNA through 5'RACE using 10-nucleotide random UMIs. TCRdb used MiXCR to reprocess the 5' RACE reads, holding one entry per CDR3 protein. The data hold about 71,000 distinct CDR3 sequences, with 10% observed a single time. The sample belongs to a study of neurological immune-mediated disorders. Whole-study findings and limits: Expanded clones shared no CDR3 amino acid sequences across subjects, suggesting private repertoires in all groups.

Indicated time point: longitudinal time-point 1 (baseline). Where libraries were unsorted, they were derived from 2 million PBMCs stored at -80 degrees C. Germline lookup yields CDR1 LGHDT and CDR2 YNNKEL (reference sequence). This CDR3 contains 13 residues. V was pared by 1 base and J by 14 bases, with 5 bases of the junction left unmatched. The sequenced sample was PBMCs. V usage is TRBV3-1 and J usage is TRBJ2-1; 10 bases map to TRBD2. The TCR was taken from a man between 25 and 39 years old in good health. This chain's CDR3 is CASSQGAGGREFF. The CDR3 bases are TGTGCCAGCAGCCAAGGAGCGGGAGGGAGGGAGTTCTTC.